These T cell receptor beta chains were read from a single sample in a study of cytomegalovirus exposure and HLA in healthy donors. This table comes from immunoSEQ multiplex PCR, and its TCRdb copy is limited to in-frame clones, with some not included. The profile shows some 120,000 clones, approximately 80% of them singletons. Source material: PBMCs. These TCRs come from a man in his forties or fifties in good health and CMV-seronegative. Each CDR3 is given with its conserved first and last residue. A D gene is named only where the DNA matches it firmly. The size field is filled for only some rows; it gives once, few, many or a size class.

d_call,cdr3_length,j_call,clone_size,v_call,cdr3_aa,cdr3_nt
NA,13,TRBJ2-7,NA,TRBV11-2,CASSSRISYEQYF,TGTGCCAGCAGCTCCCGAATTAGCTACGAGCAGTACTTC
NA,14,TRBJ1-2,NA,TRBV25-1,CASSDPRRGGGYTF,TGTGCCAGCAGTGACCCCCGGAGGGGGGGCGGCTACACCTTC
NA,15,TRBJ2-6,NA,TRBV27,CASSAQGSGANVLTF,TGTGCCAGCAGCGCCCAGGGTTCTGGGGCCAACGTCCTGACTTTC
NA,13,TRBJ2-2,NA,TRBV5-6,CASSLVSGGLAEF,TGTGCCAGCAGCTTGGTGTCAGGAGGACTTGCGGAGTTT
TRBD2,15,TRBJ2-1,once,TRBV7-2,CASSPGLAGGVEQFF,TGTGCCAGCAGCCCTGGACTAGCGGGAGGGGTTGAGCAGTTCTTC
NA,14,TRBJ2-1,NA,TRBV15,CATRGANSYNEQFF,TGTGCCACCAGAGGGGCCAACTCCTACAATGAGCAGTTCTTC
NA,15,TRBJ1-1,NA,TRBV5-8,CASSFRAGPNTEAFF,TGTGCCAGCAGCTTTCGGGCAGGGCCAAACACTGAAGCTTTCTTT
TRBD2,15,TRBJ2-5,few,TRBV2,CASSGLAGDQETQYF,TGTGCCAGCAGTGGGCTAGCGGGGGACCAAGAGACCCAGTACTTC
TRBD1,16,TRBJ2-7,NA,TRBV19,CASSNTGGAGSYEQYF,TGTGCCAGTAGTAATACAGGGGGCGCAGGATCCTACGAGCAGTACTTC
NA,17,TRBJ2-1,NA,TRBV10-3,CAISDQLAREIYNEQFF,TGTGCCATCAGTGATCAACTGGCCAGGGAAATCTACAATGAGCAGTTCTTC
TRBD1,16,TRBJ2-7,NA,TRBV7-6,CASSLATGQLAYEQYF,TGTGCCAGCAGCTTAGCGACGGGACAGCTCGCCTACGAGCAGTACTTC
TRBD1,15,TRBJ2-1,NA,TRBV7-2,CASSIGTGSYNEQFF,TGTGCCAGCAGCATCGGGACAGGTTCCTACAATGAGCAGTTCTTC
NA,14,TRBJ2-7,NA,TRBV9,CASSVDRVGNEQYF,TGTGCCAGCAGCGTAGACAGGGTGGGCAACGAGCAGTACTTC
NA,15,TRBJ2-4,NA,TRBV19,CASSIIGVGKNIQYF,TGTGCCAGTAGTATCATCGGGGTTGGCAAAAACATTCAGTACTTC
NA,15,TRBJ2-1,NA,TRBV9,CASSVAGKRPNEQFF,TGTGCCAGCAGCGTAGCGGGAAAAAGGCCCAATGAGCAGTTCTTC
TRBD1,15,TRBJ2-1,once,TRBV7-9,CASSVRTGTYNEQFF,TGTGCCAGCAGCGTGAGGACAGGGACCTACAATGAGCAGTTCTTC
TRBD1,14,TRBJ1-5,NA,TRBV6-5,CATGDRESNQPQHF,TGTGCCACCGGGGACAGGGAGAGCAATCAGCCCCAGCATTTT
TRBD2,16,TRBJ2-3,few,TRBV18,CASSPSSGKGTDTQYF,TGTGCCAGCTCACCGTCTAGCGGAAAAGGGACAGATACGCAGTATTTT
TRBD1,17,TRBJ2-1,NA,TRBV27,CASSLNDRALSYNEQFF,TGTGCCAGCAGTTTGAACGACAGGGCCCTTTCCTACAATGAGCAGTTCTTC
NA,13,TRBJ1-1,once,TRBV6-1,CASSEDKNTEAFF,TGTGCCAGCAGTGAAGATAAGAACACTGAAGCTTTCTTT